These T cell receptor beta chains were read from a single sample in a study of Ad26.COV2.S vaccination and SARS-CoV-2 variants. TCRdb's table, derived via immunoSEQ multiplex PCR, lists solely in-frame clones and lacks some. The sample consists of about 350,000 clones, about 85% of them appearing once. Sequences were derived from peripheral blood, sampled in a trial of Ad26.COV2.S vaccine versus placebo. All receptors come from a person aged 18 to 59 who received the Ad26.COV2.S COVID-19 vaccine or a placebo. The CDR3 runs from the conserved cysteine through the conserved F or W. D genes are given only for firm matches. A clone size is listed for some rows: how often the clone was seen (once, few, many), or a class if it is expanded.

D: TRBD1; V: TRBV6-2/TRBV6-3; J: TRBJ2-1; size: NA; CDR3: CASSSTGSSYNEQFF; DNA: TGTGCCAGCAGCTCGACAGGGAGCTCCTACAATGAGCAGTTCTTC
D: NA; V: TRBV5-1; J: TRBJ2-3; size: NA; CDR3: CASRGAGTDTQYF; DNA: TGCGCCAGCAGAGGGGCTGGCACAGATACGCAGTATTTT
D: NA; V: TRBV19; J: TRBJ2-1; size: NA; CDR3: CASSMGNEQFF; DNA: TGTGCCAGTAGTATGGGTAATGAGCAGTTCTTC
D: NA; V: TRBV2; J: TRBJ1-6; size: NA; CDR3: CASRGPDETYNSPLHF; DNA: TGTGCCAGCAGAGGCCCTGACGAAACCTATAATTCACCCCTCCACTTT
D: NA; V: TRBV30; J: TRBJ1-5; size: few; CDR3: CAWSRAYFSNQPQHF; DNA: TGTGCCTGGAGCAGGGCTTATTTTAGCAATCAGCCCCAGCATTTT
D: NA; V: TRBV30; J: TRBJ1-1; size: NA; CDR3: CAWSVGRNLDTEAFF; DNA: TGTGCCTGGAGTGTAGGACGGAATTTGGACACTGAAGCTTTCTTT
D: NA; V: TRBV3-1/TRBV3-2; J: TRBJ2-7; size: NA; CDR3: CASSQEWRGGEQYF; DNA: TGTGCCAGCAGCCAAGAGTGGAGAGGGGGCGAGCAGTACTTC
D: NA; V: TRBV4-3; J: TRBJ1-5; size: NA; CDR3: CASSQDLSNQPQHF; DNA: TGCGCCAGCAGCCAAGATTTAAGCAATCAGCCCCAGCATTTT
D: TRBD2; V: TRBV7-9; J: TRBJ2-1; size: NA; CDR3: CASRRPAGGPQNEQFF; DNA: TGTGCCAGCAGACGCCCAGCGGGAGGGCCGCAAAATGAGCAGTTCTTC
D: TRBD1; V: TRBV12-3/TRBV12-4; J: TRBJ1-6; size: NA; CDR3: CASRDRGPLHF; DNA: TGTGCCAGCAGGGACAGGGGTCCCCTCCACTTT
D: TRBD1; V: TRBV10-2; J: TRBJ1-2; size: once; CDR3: CASSGQGVNGYTF; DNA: TGCGCCAGCAGTGGACAGGGCGTCAATGGCTACACCTTC
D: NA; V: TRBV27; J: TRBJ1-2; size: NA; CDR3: CASSPSGIGYTF; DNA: TGTGCCAGCAGCCCTTCAGGGATCGGCTACACCTTC
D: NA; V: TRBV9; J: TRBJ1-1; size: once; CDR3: CASSVQGDTEAFF; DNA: TGTGCCAGCAGCGTCCAGGGAGACACTGAAGCTTTCTTT
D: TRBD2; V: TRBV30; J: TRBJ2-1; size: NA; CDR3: CAWSVGTSGGYNEQFF; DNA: TGTGCCTGGAGTGTAGGGACTAGCGGGGGTTACAATGAGCAGTTCTTC
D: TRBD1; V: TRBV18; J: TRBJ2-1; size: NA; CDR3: CASSTRDRDTNEQFF; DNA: TGTGCCAGCTCAACCCGGGACAGGGACACCAATGAGCAGTTCTTC
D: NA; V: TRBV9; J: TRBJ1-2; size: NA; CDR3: CASSVGGTLNYGYTF; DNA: TGTGCCAGCAGCGTAGGTGGGACGTTGAACTATGGCTACACCTTC
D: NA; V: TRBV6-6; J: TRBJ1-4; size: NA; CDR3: CASSQGLEKLFF; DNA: TGTGCCAGCAGCCAGGGGCTGGAAAAACTGTTTTTT
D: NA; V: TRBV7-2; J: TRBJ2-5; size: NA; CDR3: CASSLFGGNLETQYF; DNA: TGTGCCAGCAGCTTATTCGGCGGGAATTTGGAGACCCAGTACTTC
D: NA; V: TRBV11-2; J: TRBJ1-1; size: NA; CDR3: CASSLYRTTSEAFF; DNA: TGTGCCAGCAGCCTATACCGGACGACGAGTGAAGCTTTCTTT
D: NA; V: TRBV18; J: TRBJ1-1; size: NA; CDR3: CASSQGPEAFF; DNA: TGTGCCAGCTCACAAGGCCCTGAAGCTTTCTTT
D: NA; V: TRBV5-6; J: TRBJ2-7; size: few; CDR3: CASSEGYEQYF; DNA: TGTGCCAGCAGCGAAGGCTACGAGCAGTACTTC
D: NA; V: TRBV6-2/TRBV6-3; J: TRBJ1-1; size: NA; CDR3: CASSSTNRKNTEAFF; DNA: TGTGCCAGCAGTTCGACCAACAGGAAGAACACTGAAGCTTTCTTT
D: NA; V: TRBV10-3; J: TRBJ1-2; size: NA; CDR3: CAISESSHGYTF; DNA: TGTGCCATCAGTGAGTCGTCGCATGGCTACACCTTC
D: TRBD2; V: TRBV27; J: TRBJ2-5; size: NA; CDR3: CASSSGREVIGETQYF; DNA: TGTGCCAGCAGTTCCGGGCGGGAGGTAATTGGGGAGACCCAGTACTTC
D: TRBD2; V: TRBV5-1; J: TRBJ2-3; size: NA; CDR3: CASSLASGLGGTDTQYF; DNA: TGCGCCAGCAGCTTGGCTTCCGGACTAGGTGGGACAGATACGCAGTATTTT
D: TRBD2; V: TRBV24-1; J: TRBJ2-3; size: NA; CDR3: CATSDRTGGVSDTQYF; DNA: TGTGCCACCAGTGATCGGACGGGAGGGGTGTCAGATACGCAGTATTTT
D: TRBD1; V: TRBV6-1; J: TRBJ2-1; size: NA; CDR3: CASSDRQGFNEQFF; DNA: TGTGCCAGCAGTGATAGACAGGGATTCAATGAGCAGTTCTTC
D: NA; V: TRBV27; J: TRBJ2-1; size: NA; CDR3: CASSLGPHNEQFF; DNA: TGTGCCAGCAGTTTGGGCCCCCACAATGAGCAGTTCTTC
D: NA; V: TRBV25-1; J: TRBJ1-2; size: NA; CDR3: CASSAREANYGYTF; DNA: TGTGCCAGCAGTGCCAGGGAAGCTAACTATGGCTACACCTTC
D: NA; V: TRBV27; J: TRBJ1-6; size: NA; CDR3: CASSLGWNSPLHF; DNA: TGTGCCAGCAGTTTAGGGTGGAATTCACCCCTCCACTTT
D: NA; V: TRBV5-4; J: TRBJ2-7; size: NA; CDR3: CASSPNPSSGEQYF; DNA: TGTGCCAGCAGCCCCAACCCGTCGTCGGGCGAGCAGTACTTC
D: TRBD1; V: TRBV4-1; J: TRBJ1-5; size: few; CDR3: CASSQVMGQTARPQHF; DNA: TGCGCCAGCAGCCAAGTAATGGGACAGACCGCCCGGCCCCAGCATTTT
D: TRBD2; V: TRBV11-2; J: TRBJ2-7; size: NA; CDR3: CASSLRASGPNEQYF; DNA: TGTGCCAGCAGCTTAAGGGCTAGCGGGCCTAACGAGCAGTACTTC
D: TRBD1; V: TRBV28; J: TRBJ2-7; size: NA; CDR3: CASSGQGPSYEQYF; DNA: TGTGCCAGCAGTGGACAGGGTCCCAGCTACGAGCAGTACTTC
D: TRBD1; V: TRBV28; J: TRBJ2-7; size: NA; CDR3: CASSSTDPRDRGLPYEQYF; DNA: TGTGCCAGCAGCTCCACGGATCCCCGGGACAGGGGTCTCCCCTACGAGCAGTACTTC
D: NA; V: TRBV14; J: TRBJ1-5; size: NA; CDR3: CASSPSYSNQPQHF; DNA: TGTGCCAGCAGCCCTTCTTATAGCAATCAGCCCCAGCATTTT
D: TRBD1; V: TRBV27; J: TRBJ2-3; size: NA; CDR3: CASSSGQPTEDTQYF; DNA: TGTGCCAGCAGTTCGGGACAGCCTACTGAAGATACGCAGTATTTT
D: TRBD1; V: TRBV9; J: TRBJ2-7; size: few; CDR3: CASSAGQAAYEQYF; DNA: TGTGCCAGCAGCGCTGGACAGGCCGCCTACGAGCAGTACTTC
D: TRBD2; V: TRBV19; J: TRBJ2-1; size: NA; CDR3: CASSDPGTTTMNEQFF; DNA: TGTGCCAGTAGTGATCCCGGGACTACCACCATGAATGAGCAGTTCTTC
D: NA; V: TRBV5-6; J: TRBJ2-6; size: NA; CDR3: CASSLADPYVLTF; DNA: TGTGCCAGCAGCTTGGCGGACCCATACGTCCTGACTTTC
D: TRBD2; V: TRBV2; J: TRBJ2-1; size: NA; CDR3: CASSGGTSGRNEQFF; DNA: TGTGCCAGCAGTGGGGGGACTAGCGGGAGGAATGAGCAGTTCTTC
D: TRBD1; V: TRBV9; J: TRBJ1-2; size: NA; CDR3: CASSDPGQGGGYTF; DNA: TGTGCCAGCAGCGACCCAGGACAGGGTGGCGGCTACACCTTC
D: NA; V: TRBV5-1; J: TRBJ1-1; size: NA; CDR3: CASSFDGMNTEAFF; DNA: TGCGCCAGCAGCTTCGACGGGATGAACACTGAAGCTTTCTTT
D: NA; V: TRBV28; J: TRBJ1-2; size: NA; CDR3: CASSLRQTYGYTF; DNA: TGTGCCAGCAGTTTAAGGCAGACCTATGGCTACACCTTC
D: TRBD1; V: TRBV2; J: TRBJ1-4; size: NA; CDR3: CASGLAGGFEKLFF; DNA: TGTGCCAGCGGGTTGGCAGGGGGCTTTGAAAAACTGTTTTTT
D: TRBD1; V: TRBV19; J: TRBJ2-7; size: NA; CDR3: CASSQGQAYEQCF; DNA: TGTGCCAGTAGCCAAGGACAGGCCTACGAGCAGTGCTTC
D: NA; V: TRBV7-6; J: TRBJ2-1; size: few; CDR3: CASSLAWNRDDEQFF; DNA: TGTGCCAGCAGCTTAGCCTGGAACAGGGATGATGAGCAGTTCTTC
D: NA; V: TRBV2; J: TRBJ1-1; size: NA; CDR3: CASRGTMGTEAFF; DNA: TGTGCCAGCAGGGGAACCATGGGGACTGAAGCTTTCTTT
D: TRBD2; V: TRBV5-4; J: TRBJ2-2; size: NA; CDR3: CASSPGTAGGPSGELFF; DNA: TGTGCCAGCAGCCCCGGGACAGCGGGGGGGCCAAGTGGGGAGCTGTTTTTT
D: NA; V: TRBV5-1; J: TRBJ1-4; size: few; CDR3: CASSPPGEKLFF; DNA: TGCGCCAGCAGCCCACCGGGGGAAAAACTGTTTTTT
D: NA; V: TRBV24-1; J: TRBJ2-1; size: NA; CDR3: CATSDSAVAHNEQFF; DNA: TGTGCCACCAGTGATTCGGCGGTGGCCCACAATGAGCAGTTCTTC
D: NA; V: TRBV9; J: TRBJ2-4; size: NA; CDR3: CASSVEKGGENIQYF; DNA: TGTGCCAGCAGCGTAGAAAAAGGGGGGGAAAACATTCAGTACTTC
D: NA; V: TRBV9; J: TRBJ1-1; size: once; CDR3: CASSVGQGTEAFF; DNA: TGTGCCAGCAGCGTAGGTCAGGGCACTGAAGCTTTCTTT
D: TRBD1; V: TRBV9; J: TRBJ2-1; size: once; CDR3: CASSVGVVGGVLGEQFF; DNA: TGTGCCAGCAGCGTAGGAGTCGTAGGGGGCGTGCTAGGAGAGCAGTTCTTC